This T cell receptor beta chain was obtained from a study of T-cell memory formation after mild COVID-19 (dated by TCRdb to the early 2020s). Context from the whole study: Most TCR sequence clusters were specific to one of the two donors. In a couple of donors, T-cell clones that expanded and contracted after mild COVID-19 were followed by sequencing TCRalpha and TCRbeta repertoires longitudinally. Two young, previously healthy adult volunteers made up the cohort, one male and one female. Overall study outcomes, separate from this receptor: Contracting CD4+ clones were located mainly in the CM and EM memory subsets, whereas CD8+ clones were found to be enriched in EMRA. The study included only a couple of mild cases, and larger cohorts that include severe cases with pre-infection samples were judged to be necessary. From day 15 to 85, contracting clones showed balanced CD4/CD8 phenotypes, whereas a second wave of clones that expanded from day 15 to 37 leaned towards CD4+. Some responding clones were found in pre-infection memory, which suggests that pre-existing cross-reactive memory T cells took part in the SARS-CoV-2 response. SARS-CoV-2 specificity of the second-wave clones peaking on day 37 was not confirmed.

The germline V gene (reference sequence) yields LGHDT for CDR1 and YNNKEL for CDR2. The CDR3 holds 15 amino acids from the cysteine to the phenylalanine. Left in the record is the CDR3 DNA by itself, 45 bases read in frame from the first base. Relative to germline, V is missing 0 bases and J is missing 3 bases, with 2 bases of the junction outside any gene match. Ficoll-Paque density gradient centrifugation was used to isolate PBMCs. Sequencing took place on an Illumina NovaSeq 6000. TCRalpha and TCRbeta cDNA libraries were constructed by 5'RACE with constant-segment primers, with sample barcodes and unique molecular identifiers being introduced. Trizol reagent was used to extract RNA from every sample. Libraries were amplified in two PCR steps, with a second sample barcode and Illumina TruSeq adapters added in the second step. The libraries were sequenced on an Illumina NovaSeq using 2 x 150 bp paired-end reads. The authors' analysis ran thus. With migec v1.2.7, reads were demultiplexed and then collapsed into UMI-guided consensus sequences. With mixcr v2.1.11, UMI consensuses were aligned to TRA and TRB V and J templates and assembled into clonotypes. A clonotype was counted as expanded or contracted only when both edgeR and NoisET called the clonotype significant, with the noise models trained on biological replicates. edgeR calls used a false discovery rate-adjusted p below 0.01 and a log2 fold-change threshold of 1. PCA with hierarchical clustering of max-normalized trajectories of the 1000 most abundant clonotypes was used as exploratory dynamics analysis. The CD4 or CD8 phenotype of responding clones was assigned using the separately sequenced CD4+ and CD8+ repertoires. TCRdb reran the public reads through fastp at Q25 and MiXCR, keeping productive beta chains. Each CDR3 protein gets just one entry, which takes the most common genes and DNA from the rows behind it. V and J calls and clone size were set by TCRdb, not the authors. The table for this sample lists hundreds of thousands of distinct CDR3 sequences; roughly 15% of them were counted only once. 22% of the sample is taken by the ten largest.

With regard to this clonotype: No cognate antigen has been identified for it. Per-base quality was not reported, and no clone a single base away is much larger than it.

The TCR comes from a man younger than 35 who had mild COVID-19 (a few samples of this study predate the infection). The sample titles of this study are shuffled in the database, so cell type and time point are left out; the donor was told from shared clones. This receptor chain uses TRBV3-1 and TRBJ1-5; TRBD1 lines up with 7 middle nucleotides. The source material was PBMCs or a T cell subset sorted from them (not recorded which). The CDR3 protein: CASSQDTGANQPQHF. Read as DNA, the sequence is TGTGCCAGCAGCCAAGATACAGGGGCCAATCAGCCCCAGCATTTT.